The source of this T cell receptor (beta chain) is a study of cytomegalovirus exposure and HLA in healthy donors. Notes on this clone: Its antigen remains unidentified.

Study-wide points: The study flagged roughly 150 TCR beta chains as cytomegalovirus-associated. It was found in a later analysis that first-cohort TCR clusters tended to co-occur in the 90 to 150 validation repertoires.

Profiling relied on immunoSEQ multiplex PCR, and the TCRdb table lists in-frame clones only, not all of them. The table records about 130,000 clones, 88% of them present only once. Sequencing was performed on PBMCs. The origin of this receptor is a man between 25 and 39 years old in good health and CMV-seronegative.

CDR3 coding DNA: TGTGCCAGCAGGATGAGCCGACAGGGAAGCAATCAGCCCCAGCATTTT. Amino acid sequence: CASRMSRQGSNQPQHF. The genes are TRBV27 and TRBJ1-5, with 7 positions matching TRBD1. The CDR3 sequence is 16 residues long. Germline-derived CDR1 and CDR2 are MNHEY and SMNVEV (reference sequence). Germline trimming cut 6 bases from V and 1 base from J; bases unmatched to any gene: 9.